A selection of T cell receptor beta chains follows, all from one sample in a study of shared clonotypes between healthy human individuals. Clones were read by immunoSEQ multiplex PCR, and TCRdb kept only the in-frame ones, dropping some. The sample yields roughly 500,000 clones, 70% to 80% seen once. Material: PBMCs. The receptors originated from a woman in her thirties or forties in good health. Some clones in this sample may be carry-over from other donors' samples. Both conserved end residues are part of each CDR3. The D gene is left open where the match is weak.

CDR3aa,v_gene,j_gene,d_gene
CASSSTRTGNTEAFF,TRBV7-2,TRBJ1-1,-
CASSWTSGYEQYF,TRBV6-1,TRBJ2-7,TRBD2
CASSPWTGRNTEAFF,TRBV7-8,TRBJ1-1,TRBD1
CASSLDRLVAFF,TRBV6-5,TRBJ1-1,-
CASSLFGTSSGYTF,TRBV28,TRBJ1-2,-
CASSLGDRNTGELFF,TRBV9,TRBJ2-2,TRBD1
CASSSTGFNSPLHF,TRBV28,TRBJ1-6,TRBD1
CSVNRGGTGELFF,TRBV29-1,TRBJ2-2,TRBD1
CAWSRTGLSNLVVQHF,TRBV30,TRBJ1-5,-
CASSYSRGGGETQYF,TRBV6-5,TRBJ2-5,-
CASSPQGVDTEAFF,TRBV18,TRBJ1-1,-
CASSSRTSRTTDTQYF,TRBV11-2,TRBJ2-3,TRBD2
CASSFLLMTGSLSYEQYF,TRBV28,TRBJ2-7,TRBD1
CASSSRGQETQYF,TRBV7-2,TRBJ2-5,-
CSVSVQASNEQFF,TRBV29-1,TRBJ2-1,-
CASSRDRELNYGYTF,TRBV18,TRBJ1-2,TRBD1
CASSAEGDTQYF,TRBV7-7,TRBJ2-3,-
CASSQDTEQPQHF,TRBV4-3,TRBJ1-5,-
CASSLEGSYNEQFF,TRBV27,TRBJ2-1,-
CASSFSSNAYEQYF,TRBV28,TRBJ2-7,-
CATFLAGVADTQYF,TRBV6-1,TRBJ2-3,TRBD2
CASMVAGVGYEQYF,TRBV6-5,TRBJ2-7,TRBD2
CASSLDWASEGGYTF,TRBV11-1,TRBJ1-2,-
CASSAPLGAGGISGTDTQYF,TRBV5-4,TRBJ2-3,TRBD2
CASSLPGAGTGELFF,TRBV6-5,TRBJ2-2,-
CASSLGGGLARETQYF,TRBV7-9,TRBJ2-5,TRBD2
CATTPGTGPYNEQFF,TRBV19,TRBJ2-1,TRBD1
CAISPTGSNTEAFF,TRBV10-3,TRBJ1-1,-
CASSPSRATTNEKLFF,TRBV7-2,TRBJ1-4,-
CASSLVTGDEQFF,TRBV7-2,TRBJ2-1,-
CASSLSGEETQYF,TRBV5-1,TRBJ2-5,-
CAWSVLGGEKLFF,TRBV30,TRBJ1-4,-
CASSLRFGPSYEQYF,TRBV7-7,TRBJ2-7,-
CASSLEPWSYEQYF,TRBV5-1,TRBJ2-7,-
CASSKTAGFSGNTIYF,TRBV27,TRBJ1-3,-
CASSEAPDVNTEAFF,TRBV6-1,TRBJ1-1,-
CASRPGQNTGELFF,TRBV6-4,TRBJ2-2,-
CASSRTGYVHEQYF,TRBV5-4,TRBJ2-7,-
CASSSGQGGPGELFF,TRBV11-2,TRBJ2-2,TRBD1
CASKKGGGLSYGYTF,TRBV2,TRBJ1-2,-
CASSVDPGQSLTGELFF,TRBV9,TRBJ2-2,-